This T cell receptor beta chain was recovered during a study of blood T cells in healthy people across ages. Notes on the study in general: Higher diversity and more naive CD4+ cells were features of long-lived donors, compared to aged donors. For the donors, CMV status was unknown and possibly confounded expanded clonotype changes.

As for this clonotype: Antigen unknown.

The authors ran a second PCR of 7 to 11 cycles using a sample-barcoded 5' primer and a J-beta primer mix. Every molecule of cDNA carried a tag from a template-switch adaptor with 12 random nucleotides. Each CDR3 protein gets one entry after TCRdb re-called the 5' RACE reads with MiXCR. The sample lists about 1.6 million distinct CDR3 sequences; roughly a third were seen once. The TCR originated in a woman in her twenties or thirties in good health. What was sequenced was blood.

The CDR3 nucleotides are TGCGCCAGCAGATCGAGCTTGATCGATGAGCAGTTCTTC. Encoded protein: CASRSSLIDEQFF. J is TRBJ2-1 and V is TRBV10-2; D is ambiguous. The V end lost 6 bases, the J end lost 8 bases, and 14 bases lay between the germline ends. The CDR3 contains 13 residues. Germline-derived CDR1 and CDR2 are WSHSY and SAAADI.